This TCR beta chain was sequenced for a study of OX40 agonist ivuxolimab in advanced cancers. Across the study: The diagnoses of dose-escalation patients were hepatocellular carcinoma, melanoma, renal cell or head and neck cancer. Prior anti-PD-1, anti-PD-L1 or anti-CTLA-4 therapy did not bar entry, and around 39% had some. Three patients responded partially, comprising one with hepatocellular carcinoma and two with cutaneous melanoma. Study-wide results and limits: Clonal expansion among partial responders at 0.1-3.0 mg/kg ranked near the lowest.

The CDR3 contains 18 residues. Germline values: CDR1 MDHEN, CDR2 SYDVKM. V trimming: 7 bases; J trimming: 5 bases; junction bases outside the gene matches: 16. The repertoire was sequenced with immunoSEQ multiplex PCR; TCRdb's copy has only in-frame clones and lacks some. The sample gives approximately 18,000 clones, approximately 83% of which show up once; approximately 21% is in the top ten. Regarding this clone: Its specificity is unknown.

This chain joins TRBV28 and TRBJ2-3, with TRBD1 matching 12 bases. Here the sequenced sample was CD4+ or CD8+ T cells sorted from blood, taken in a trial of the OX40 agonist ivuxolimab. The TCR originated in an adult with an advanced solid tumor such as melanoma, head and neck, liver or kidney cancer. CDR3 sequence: CASTENPRDRGRVDTQYF. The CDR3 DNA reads TGTGCCAGCACTGAGAACCCCCGGGACAGGGGGCGCGTAGATACGCAGTATTTT.